Described below is a single T cell receptor beta chain sequence and its context. This sample is part of a study of blood T cell repertoires in COVID-19. Sequenced by immunoSEQ multiplex PCR; TCRdb stores in-frame clones only, minus some. The sample yields some 80,000 clones, around 85% seen once. The germline CDR1 and CDR2 sequences are SNHLY and FYNNEI. V lost 5 bases and J lost 5, with 4 bases in between. This CDR3 has 11 amino acids. Sequencing was performed on peripheral blood. This clonotype originated in a woman at least 80 years old with active or convalescent COVID-19. The rearrangement joins TRBV2 to TRBJ2-1; D unresolved. CDR3 sequence reads: CASSYHNEQFF. CDR3 coding DNA: TGTGCCAGCAGTTATCACAATGAGCAGTTCTTC.